The clone carrying this TCR beta chain was observed a handful of times. The sample comes from a study of blood T cells in healthy people across ages. A J-beta primer mix and a sample-barcoded 5' primer were used in a second PCR of roughly 6 to 12 cycles. TCRdb re-derived calls from the 5' RACE reads in MiXCR, one entry per CDR3 protein. The sample contains 1.5 million to 2 million distinct CDR3 sequences, 30% to 40% of which appear only once. Germline values: CDR1 SGDLS, CDR2 YYNGEE. J was trimmed by 1 base and V by 2 bases; bases with no gene match: 6. The CDR3 covers 16 residues. Sequenced: blood. This clonotype was sampled from a woman in her 30s in good health. V gene TRBV9 combines with J gene TRBJ2-3; TRBD2 aligns across 8 bases. Here the CDR3 reads CASSVAGLEGTDTQYF. CDR3 coding DNA: TGTGCCAGCAGCGTGGCGGGACTAGAGGGCACAGATACGCAGTATTTT.